A selection of T cell receptor beta chains follows, all from one sample in a study of CD8 T cells in Susac syndrome. TCRdb ran MiXCR on the immunoSEQ multiplex PCR reads and lists one entry per CDR3 protein. This sample carries about 400,000 distinct CDR3 sequences, around 85% of them seen once, and the ten largest clones take approximately 0.12%. The sample consisted of CD8+ T cells from PBMCs. The source is a human donor with multiple sclerosis. Both conserved end residues are part of each CDR3. D genes are given only for firm matches. Only some rows state a clone size, as once, few, many or a class for expanded clones.

D gene,J gene,clone size,V gene,CDR3 protein,CDR3 DNA
TRBD1,TRBJ1-1,-,TRBV12-3/TRBV12-4,CASSPGQGVYTEAFF,TGTGCCAGCAGTCCCGGACAGGGAGTATACACTGAAGCTTTCTTT
-,TRBJ1-1,-,TRBV28,CASTLGALNTEAFF,TGTGCCAGCACTCTGGGGGCCCTGAACACTGAAGCTTTCTTT
TRBD1,TRBJ2-3,-,TRBV27,CASSLLTGTGSTDTQYF,TGTGCCAGCAGTCTCCTAACCGGGACAGGGAGCACAGATACGCAGTATTTT
-,TRBJ2-5,-,TRBV12-3/TRBV12-4,CASRRLAAQETQYF,TGTGCCAGCAGAAGGCTCGCAGCCCAAGAGACCCAGTACTTC
-,TRBJ2-2,-,TRBV11-2,CASSLGEDTGELFF,TGTGCCAGCAGCTTAGGGGAGGACACCGGGGAGCTGTTTTTT
-,TRBJ1-1,few,TRBV6-1,CASSFGDLAFF,TGTGCCAGCAGTTTCGGGGATCTTGCTTTCTTT
TRBD1,TRBJ2-7,-,TRBV20-1,CSARGQGYYEQYF,TGCAGTGCTAGAGGACAGGGGTACTACGAGCAGTACTTC
-,TRBJ2-3,-,TRBV24-1,CATHQTGRRYDTQYF,TGTGCCACCCATCAAACAGGGAGGAGATATGATACGCAGTATTTT
-,TRBJ1-6,few,TRBV12-3/TRBV12-4,CASSLVGGNSPLHF,TGTGCCAGCAGTTTAGTCGGGGGTAATTCACCCCTCCACTTT
-,TRBJ1-2,-,TRBV20-1,CSARGQGSNYGYTF,TGCAGTGCTAGAGGGCAGGGTTCTAACTATGGCTACACCTTC
-,TRBJ1-2,-,TRBV4-1,CASSQDPGVYGYTF,TGCGCCAGCAGCCAAGATCCGGGGGTCTATGGCTACACCTTC
-,TRBJ2-1,-,TRBV3-1,CASSQPFYNEQFF,TGTGCCAGCAGCCAACCTTTCTACAATGAGCAGTTCTTC
-,TRBJ1-1,-,TRBV27,CAVGYTEAFF,TGTGCGGTAGGGTACACTGAAGCTTTCTTT
-,TRBJ2-6,-,TRBV15,CATSRDLDSGANVLTF,TGTGCCACCAGCAGGGACCTAGACTCTGGGGCCAACGTCCTGACTTTC
TRBD2,TRBJ2-5,-,TRBV28,CAGSPSGMYQETQYF,TGTGCCGGCAGCCCTAGCGGGATGTACCAAGAGACCCAGTACTTC
TRBD1,TRBJ2-3,once,TRBV6-1,CASSAIGQGTDTQYF,TGTGCCAGCAGTGCTATCGGACAGGGCACAGATACGCAGTATTTT
TRBD1,TRBJ2-1,once,TRBV24-1,CATSDLGGQGASYNEQFF,TGTGCCACCAGTGATTTGGGGGGACAGGGGGCCTCCTACAATGAGCAGTTCTTC
-,TRBJ1-1,-,TRBV5-1,CASSWRPAGRSEAFF,TGCGCCAGCAGCTGGAGGCCTGCCGGGAGGTCTGAAGCTTTCTTT
-,TRBJ1-1,-,TRBV18,CASSPEAALNTEAFF,TGTGCCAGCTCACCGGAGGCGGCCCTGAACACTGAAGCTTTCTTT
TRBD1,TRBJ1-4,once,TRBV5-6,CASSLGQGATNEKLFF,TGTGCCAGCAGCTTAGGACAGGGTGCAACTAATGAAAAACTGTTTTTT
TRBD1,TRBJ1-1,-,TRBV27,CASSLSGTGGATEAFF,TGTGCCAGCAGTTTATCCGGGACAGGGGGCGCGACTGAAGCTTTCTTT
-,TRBJ2-1,-,TRBV2,CASTPVNLSDEQFF,TGTGCCAGCACGCCGGTTAATCTCTCGGATGAGCAGTTCTTC
-,TRBJ2-7,-,TRBV27,CASSPGTAGVDEQYF,TGTGCCAGCAGTCCAGGCACGGCCGGGGTCGACGAGCAGTACTTC
-,TRBJ1-5,few,TRBV4-1,CASSQEGRGNQPQHF,TGCGCCAGCAGCCAAGAAGGCAGGGGCAATCAGCCCCAGCATTTT
-,TRBJ1-2,-,TRBV4-1,CASSQVWGQHYGYTF,TGCGCCAGCAGCCAAGTTTGGGGTCAGCACTATGGCTACACCTTC
-,TRBJ2-7,-,TRBV29-1,CSVRRGASSEQYF,TGCAGCGTAAGGAGGGGCGCGAGCAGCGAGCAGTACTTC
-,TRBJ1-5,-,TRBV19,CASSIDGRLSNQPQHF,TGTGCCAGTAGTATAGACGGGCGTTTGAGCAATCAGCCCCAGCATTTT
-,TRBJ1-1,-,TRBV4-2,CASSQEGYEAFF,TGTGCCAGCAGCCAAGAAGGGTATGAAGCTTTCTTT
-,TRBJ2-1,-,TRBV5-1,CASSLKGNEQFF,TGCGCCAGCAGCTTGAAAGGGAATGAGCAGTTCTTC
-,TRBJ2-1,-,TRBV27,CASSGPGYNEQFF,TGTGCCAGCAGTGGACCAGGCTACAATGAGCAGTTCTTC
-,TRBJ1-5,-,TRBV24-1,CATCRRRRNQPQHF,TGTGCCACCTGCCGGAGGCGTAGGAATCAGCCCCAGCATTTT
TRBD1,TRBJ1-5,-,TRBV7-9,CASSLGGQGHQPQHF,TGTGCCAGCAGCTTAGGTGGACAGGGGCATCAGCCCCAGCATTTT
TRBD1,TRBJ1-6,-,TRBV11-3,CASSLGPQGSSYNSPLHF,TGTGCCAGCAGCTTAGGTCCACAGGGGAGCTCCTATAATTCACCCCTCCACTTT
-,TRBJ1-5,once,TRBV27,CASSLRSDPNQPQHF,TGTGCCAGCAGTTTGAGGTCCGATCCCAATCAGCCCCAGCATTTT
TRBD1,TRBJ1-2,once,TRBV6-5,CASSPDREYGYTF,TGTGCCAGCAGCCCGGACAGGGAATACGGCTACACCTTC
-,TRBJ1-1,few,TRBV4-1,CASRESANTEAFF,TGCGCCAGCAGGGAAAGTGCGAACACTGAAGCTTTCTTT
TRBD1,TRBJ1-5,-,TRBV27,CASGDRQGSQPQHF,TGTGCCAGTGGAGATCGACAGGGAAGTCAGCCCCAGCATTTT